The entry that follows covers one T cell receptor beta chain sequence. These data come from a study of cytomegalovirus exposure and HLA in healthy donors. CDR1 KGHSH and CDR2 LQKENI come from the germline V gene. The CDR3 is made up of 13 amino acids. Trimming took off 0 bases at V and 5 bases at J, with 8 bases between the two ends. This table comes from immunoSEQ multiplex PCR, and its TCRdb copy is limited to in-frame clones, with some not included. Of 120,000 or so clones listed, roughly 95% are singletons. The chain employs TRBV18 and TRBJ2-7; D gene uncertain. This sequence was found in a man between 18 and 35 years old in good health and CMV-seronegative. Material: PBMCs. The CDR3 region is CASSPPSTHEQYF. As DNA, the CDR3 is TGTGCCAGCTCACCACCTAGCACCCACGAGCAGTACTTC.